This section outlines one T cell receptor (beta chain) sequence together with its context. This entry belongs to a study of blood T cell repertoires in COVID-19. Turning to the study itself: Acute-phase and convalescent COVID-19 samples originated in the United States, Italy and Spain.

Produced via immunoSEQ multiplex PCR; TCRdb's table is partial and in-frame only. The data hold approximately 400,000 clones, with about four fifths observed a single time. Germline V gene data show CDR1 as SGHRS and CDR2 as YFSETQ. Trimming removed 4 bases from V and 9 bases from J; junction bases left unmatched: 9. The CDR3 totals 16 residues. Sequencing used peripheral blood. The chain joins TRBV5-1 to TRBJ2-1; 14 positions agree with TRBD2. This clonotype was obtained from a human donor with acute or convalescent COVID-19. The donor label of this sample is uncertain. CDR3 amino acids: CASSPGTSGGLAEQFF. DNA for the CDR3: TGCGCCAGCAGCCCTGGGACTAGCGGGGGCCTCGCTGAGCAGTTCTTC.